This T cell receptor beta chain was sequenced for a study of T-cell memory formation after mild COVID-19. The CDR3 is 13 amino acids. With 2 bases removed from V and 3 bases from J, the gap between germline ends came to 7 bases. CDR1 is MNHEY, CDR2 SVGAGI, per germline. In regard to this clonotype: With a much larger clone just one base away, this may be a read error.

From the 5' RACE reads, TCRdb called clonotypes with MiXCR, one entry per CDR3 protein. The sample has 300,000 to 400,000 distinct CDR3 sequences; approximately 15% are singletons. The sequenced sample was PBMCs or a T cell subset sorted from them (not recorded which). The chain is built from TRBV6-5 and TRBJ1-1; D is unclear. The receptor comes from a man between 18 and 29 years old who had mild COVID-19 (a few samples of this study predate the infection). Cell type and time point are not known. CDR3 protein: CASSYGRYTEAFF. The CDR3 DNA follows: TGTGCCAGCAGTTACGGGCGGTACACTGAAGCTTTCTTT.